The 18 T cell receptor beta chains given below trace back to one sample, sequenced in a study of cytomegalovirus exposure and HLA in healthy donors. The PCR had 60 Vbeta and 13 Jbeta primers. The data were produced by immunoSEQ multiplex PCR, yet TCRdb's version contains in-frame clones alone and is incomplete. The sample has around 160,000 clones; around 79% are singletons. What was sequenced was PBMCs. The receptors stem from a middle-aged man in good health and CMV-seropositive.

The rearrangement uses TRBV11-2 and TRBJ1-2; possible D gene TRBD1, 5 bases. The CDR3 has 12 amino acids. V was cut by 5 bases and J by 5 bases, with 9 bases left in between. Per germline, CDR1 SGHAT and CDR2 FQNNGV. The CDR3 here is CASSQGAYGYTF. DNA of the CDR3: TGTGCCAGCAGCCAGGGTGCATATGGCTACACCTTC.

This rearrangement joins TRBV6-5 to TRBJ1-2, with 9 bases that match TRBD1. V lost 2 bases to trimming and J lost 4 bases; unmatched junction nucleotides: 2. Germline V lookup: CDR1 MNHEY, CDR2 SVGAGI. The CDR3 sequence is 14 residues long. The CDR3 protein is CASSYDRGTYGYTF. The CDR3, as DNA: TGTGCCAGCAGTTACGACAGGGGGACCTATGGCTACACCTTC.

In nucleotides, the CDR3 is TGTGCCAGTAGTACGGGAGGGGGGAACACCGGGGAGCTGTTTTTT. Translation: CASSTGGGNTGELFF. This chain links TRBV19 with TRBJ2-2, with TRBD2 matching 8 bases. With V trimmed by 4 bases and J by 1 base, 2 bases remained unmatched. The CDR3 spans 15 residues. The germline gives CDR1 LNHDA, CDR2 SQIVND (reference sequence). The full variable domain, with the rest looked up from reference TRBV19 and TRBJ2-2, is DGGITQSPKYLFRKEGQNVTLSCEQNLNHDAMYWYRQDPGQGLRLIYYSQIVNDFQKGDIAEGYSVSREKKESFPLTVTSAQKNPTAFYLCASSTGGGNTGELFFGEGSRLTVL.

The V and J genes are TRBV9 and TRBJ2-7; 10 nucleotides match TRBD2. The trim removed 0 bases at V and 2 bases at J, leaving 5 bases unmatched. The CDR3 totals 16 residues. In germline, CDR1 is SGDLS, CDR2 YYNGEE. CDR3 protein: CASSVAVAGGTYEQYF. CDR3 DNA: TGTGCCAGCAGCGTAGCTGTAGCGGGAGGAACCTACGAGCAGTACTTC. The full variable domain, completed using reference TRBV9 and TRBJ2-7, is DSGVTQTPKHLITATGQRVTLRCSPRSGDLSVYWYQQSLDQGLQFLIQYYNGEERAKGNILERFSAQQFPDLHSELNLSSLELGDSALYFCASSVAVAGGTYEQYFGPGTRLTVT.

CDR3 DNA sequence: TGTGCCAGCAGTGAAAGTCCGGGGATAGGGTATGGCTACACCTTC. This codes for CASSESPGIGYGYTF. The chain couples TRBV2 to TRBJ1-2; D call uncertain. From germline, CDR1 is SNHLY and CDR2 FYNNEI. With 2 bases removed from V and 5 bases from J, the gap between germline ends came to 15 bases. The CDR3 covers 15 residues.

This clone was seen only a few times. V and J are TRBV6-5 and TRBJ2-2, with 7 bases aligning to TRBD1. J lost 3 bases, V lost 0 bases, and 4 bases had no gene match. The length of the CDR3 is 16 residues. Germline CDR1 reads MNHEY; CDR2 reads SVGAGI. Here the CDR3 reads CASSYSGTEHTGELFF. The CDR3 DNA follows: TGTGCCAGCAGTTACTCCGGGACAGAGCACACCGGGGAGCTGTTTTTT.

The chain links TRBV30 to TRBJ1-3; weak D call: TRBD1 (5 bases). Germline-derived CDR1 and CDR2 are GTSNPN and SVGIG (reference sequence). This CDR3 spans 16 amino acids. V lost 0 bases and J lost 3, with 15 bases in between. Written as DNA, the CDR3 is TGTGCCTGGAGTGTATGGGGGGGGTCGGGTGGAAACACCATATATTTT. Translated, it gives CAWSVWGGSGGNTIYF.

The V call is TRBV18, the J call TRBJ2-2; TRBD1 agrees at 8 bases. This CDR3 is 18 amino acids long. The V and J ends lost 8 bases and 1 base, in that order; junction bases with no gene match: 15. The V gene's germline CDR1 is KGHSH and CDR2 LQKENI. CDR3 loop: CASPHRDRQTVNTGELFF. The DNA for the CDR3 is TGTGCCAGCCCACACCGGGACAGGCAAACCGTGAACACCGGGGAGCTGTTTTTT.

This chain uses TRBV28 with TRBJ1-5; TRBD1 matches 7 bases. This CDR3 region has 16 residues. The trim removed 6 bases at V and 2 bases at J, leaving 10 bases unmatched. Germline lookup yields CDR1 MDHEN and CDR2 SYDVKM. The CDR3 spells CASSELRTGGNQPQHF. The CDR3 coding sequence is TGTGCCAGCAGCGAACTTAGAACAGGGGGCAATCAGCCCCAGCATTTT.

V gene TRBV2 combines with J gene TRBJ2-5; perhaps TRBD1 as D (5 bases). Deletions cut 7 bases from V and 5 bases from J, with 14 bases between. The CDR3 consists of 13 residues. The germline CDR1 and CDR2 sequences are SNHLY and FYNNEI. CDR3 in amino acids: CASIRAHGETQYF. Here the CDR3 DNA reads TGTGCCAGCATCAGGGCCCATGGGGAGACCCAGTACTTC.

The rearrangement links TRBV5-1 to TRBJ2-3; 10 bases are a match to TRBD1. V gave up 4 bases and J gave up 3 bases; unmatched junction bases: 5. Germline CDR1 is SGHRS and CDR2 is YFSETQ. The CDR3 loop spans 15 amino acids. The CDR3 loop is CASSVRGQGTDTQYF. CDR3 bases: TGCGCCAGCAGCGTGCGGGGACAGGGGACAGATACGCAGTATTTT.

The chain employs TRBV6-1 and TRBJ1-5; D is undetermined. The CDR3 is made up of 14 amino acids. V dropped 7 bases and J dropped 3 bases, with 13 bases sitting between them. Germline V CDR1 and CDR2: MNHNS, SASEGT. This CDR3 reads CASKLTGYNQPQHF. CDR3 bases: TGTGCCAGCAAGCTGACGGGGTACAATCAGCCCCAGCATTTT.

CDR3 sequence (DNA): TGTGCCTGGAGTGTCCCGACTAGCGGGAGGAGGTACGAGCAGTACTTC. The encoded protein is CAWSVPTSGRRYEQYF. The V call is TRBV30, the J call TRBJ2-7, with 13 bases fitting TRBD2. The V gene end was trimmed by 0 bases and the J gene end by 4 bases; junction bases not matched to a gene: 6. Germline assignment: CDR1 GTSNPN and CDR2 SVGIG (reference sequence). CDR3 length: 16 amino acids.

CDR3 in DNA: TGTGCCACCAGCAGAGATAGGGGGTACCAAGAGACCCAGTACTTC. Its protein product is CATSRDRGYQETQYF. This chain connects TRBV15 to TRBJ2-5, with D possibly matching TRBD1 (6 bases). CDR1 is LNHNV, CDR2 YYDKDF, per germline (reference sequence). V lost 0 bases and J 0 bases, leaving 8 bases between the germline ends. This CDR3 is 15 amino acids long.

V and J are TRBV6-6 and TRBJ1-3, with 7 bases that match TRBD1. Losses at the gene ends were 4 bases for V and 0 bases for J; bases not matched to a gene: 6. The CDR3 runs to 16 residues. The V gene's germline CDR1 is MNHNY and CDR2 SVGAGI (reference sequence). The CDR3 nucleotides are TGTGCCAGCAGTTCAGGACAGGCGACCTCTGGAAACACCATATATTTT. Translating it yields CASSSGQATSGNTIYF.

Points on this clone: The conserved phenylalanine or tryptophan is not found at the CDR3 terminus, so this likely reflects a read error. CDR3 sequence: CASSPRDRGPIEAFS. CDR3 nucleotides: TGTGCCAGCAGCCCCCGGGACAGGGGGCCTATTGAAGCTTTCTCT. The chain recombines TRBV5-4 with TRBJ1-1; 12 nucleotides line up with TRBD1. The germline V gene encodes CDR1 SGHNT and CDR2 YYREEE (reference sequence). Losses at the gene ends were 4 bases for V and 7 bases for J; bases not matched to a gene: 8. This CDR3 region has 15 residues.

This CDR3 reads CASSLSTATPYEQYF. CDR3 bases: TGTGCCAGCAGCCTCTCGACAGCAACTCCCTACGAGCAGTACTTC. V is TRBV6-5 and J is TRBJ2-7, with D possibly TRBD1 on 5 matching bases. CDR1 is MNHEY, CDR2 SVGAGI, per germline. The V and J ends lost 6 bases and 2 bases respectively, with 17 bases between them. This CDR3 has 15 residues.

The chain joins TRBV25-1 to TRBJ2-7, with D perhaps matching TRBD2 (6 bases). In germline, CDR1 is MGHDK, CDR2 SYGVNS. The CDR3 length is 14 residues. Trimming removed 5 bases from V and 4 bases from J, with 15 bases in between. Here the CDR3 reads CASSLWTKEYEQYF. The CDR3 region has the DNA TGTGCCAGCAGTCTCTGGACTAAAGAGTACGAGCAGTACTTC.